The rows below give T cell receptor beta chains drawn from one sample of a study of CD8 T cells in Susac syndrome. Each CDR3 protein is one row after TCRdb ran MiXCR on the immunoSEQ multiplex PCR reads. The repertoire holds under 150,000 distinct CDR3 sequences, with approximately 94% as singletons. Sample: CD4+ T cells from PBMCs. These receptor sequences come from a human donor with multiple sclerosis. Both conserved end residues are part of each CDR3. Fields, in order: CDR3 protein, CDR3 DNA, V gene, clone size, D gene, J gene. D genes are given only for firm matches. Clone size is shown for a subset of rows, as once, few, many or a class of expanded clone.

CASVSGTGDGNTIYF,TGTGCCAGTGTATCCGGGACAGGGGACGGAAACACCATATATTTT,TRBV19,once,TRBD1,TRBJ1-3
CATSGPGTANGYTF,TGTGCCACCAGTGGACCCGGGACAGCGAATGGCTACACCTTC,TRBV24-1,.,TRBD1,TRBJ1-2
CASSLGQGIYGYTF,TGTGCCAGCAGCTTAGGACAGGGGATCTATGGCTACACCTTC,TRBV7-2,.,TRBD1,TRBJ1-2
CASSLDRGNYGYTF,TGTGCCAGCAGCTTGGATAGGGGTAACTATGGCTACACCTTC,TRBV5-6,.,.,TRBJ1-2
CSVGRASGVNTEAFF,TGCAGCGTTGGCAGGGCGTCCGGGGTGAACACTGAAGCTTTCTTT,TRBV29-1,.,.,TRBJ1-1
CAWSDNGELFF,TGTGCCTGGAGTGACAACGGGGAGCTGTTTTTT,TRBV30,.,.,TRBJ2-2
CASSLAGLADYTYEQYF,TGTGCCAGCAGCTTAGCGGGACTAGCGGACTACACCTACGAGCAGTACTTC,TRBV7-9,.,TRBD2,TRBJ2-7
CASSQEMRRPREKLFF,TGCGCCAGCAGCCAAGAAATGCGTCGACCGAGGGAAAAACTGTTTTTT,TRBV4-3,.,.,TRBJ1-4
CASSEAKGGEETQYF,TGTGCCAGCAGTGAAGCGAAAGGAGGGGAAGAGACCCAGTACTTC,TRBV25-1,once,.,TRBJ2-5
CASSYLKAGTSGRNTGELFF,TGTGCCAGCAGTTACTTAAAAGCCGGGACTAGCGGACGGAACACCGGGGAGCTGTTTTTT,TRBV6-2/TRBV6-3,.,TRBD2,TRBJ2-2
CSGKVRSSPLHF,TGCAGCGGGAAGGTGCGTAGTTCACCCCTCCACTTT,TRBV29-1,once,.,TRBJ1-6
CASSIRSGTNTGELFF,TGTGCCAGTAGTATCCGTAGCGGGACGAACACCGGGGAGCTGTTTTTT,TRBV19,.,TRBD2,TRBJ2-2
CSVEGPGGRSGELFF,TGCAGCGTTGAAGGTCCCGGCGGCAGGTCCGGGGAGCTGTTTTTT,TRBV29-1,.,.,TRBJ2-2
CASRGTSGTFNEQFF,TGTGCCAGCAGGGGTACAAGCGGGACGTTCAATGAGCAGTTCTTC,TRBV7-6,.,TRBD2,TRBJ2-1
CASRPGGSYEQYF,TGTGCCAGCAGACCCGGCGGTTCCTACGAGCAGTACTTC,TRBV6-5,.,.,TRBJ2-7
CASGTGNSPLHF,TGTGCCAGCGGGACAGGGAATTCACCCCTCCACTTT,TRBV28,few,TRBD1,TRBJ1-6
CASSSTSGAPYEQYF,TGTGCCAGCAGTTCAACTAGCGGGGCTCCCTACGAGCAGTACTTC,TRBV12-3/TRBV12-4,.,TRBD2,TRBJ2-7
CASSAPRGNSPLHF,TGTGCCAGCAGCGCCCCCAGGGGCAATTCACCCCTCCACTTT,TRBV9,.,.,TRBJ1-6
CASSGGNRDRNEKLFF,TGCGCCAGCAGCGGGGGTAACCGGGACCGAAATGAAAAACTGTTTTTT,TRBV5-1,.,.,TRBJ1-4
CAISAEGDQPQHF,TGTGCCATCAGCGCGGAGGGGGATCAGCCCCAGCATTTT,TRBV10-3,.,.,TRBJ1-5
CAWSVPQGGTAFF,TGTGCCTGGAGTGTACCGCAGGGTGGGACGGCTTTCTTT,TRBV30,.,.,TRBJ1-1
CASSPGTGLGSYEQYF,TGTGCCAGCAGCCCCGGTACAGGGTTGGGTTCCTACGAGCAGTACTTC,TRBV7-2,.,.,TRBJ2-7
CSARNWDSNAEAFF,TGCAGTGCTAGGAACTGGGACTCTAACGCTGAAGCTTTCTTT,TRBV20-1,.,.,TRBJ1-1
CSVTPGTGINYEQYF,TGCAGCGTTACACCCGGGACAGGGATCAACTACGAGCAGTACTTC,TRBV29-1,.,TRBD1,TRBJ2-7
CAWSSLPTGRGGYTF,TGTGCCTGGAGTTCCCTACCGACAGGGCGCGGGGGCTACACCTTC,TRBV30,.,TRBD1,TRBJ1-2
CAIKVFGSTYEQYF,TGTGCCATCAAAGTCTTTGGTTCAACCTACGAGCAGTACTTC,TRBV27,.,.,TRBJ2-7